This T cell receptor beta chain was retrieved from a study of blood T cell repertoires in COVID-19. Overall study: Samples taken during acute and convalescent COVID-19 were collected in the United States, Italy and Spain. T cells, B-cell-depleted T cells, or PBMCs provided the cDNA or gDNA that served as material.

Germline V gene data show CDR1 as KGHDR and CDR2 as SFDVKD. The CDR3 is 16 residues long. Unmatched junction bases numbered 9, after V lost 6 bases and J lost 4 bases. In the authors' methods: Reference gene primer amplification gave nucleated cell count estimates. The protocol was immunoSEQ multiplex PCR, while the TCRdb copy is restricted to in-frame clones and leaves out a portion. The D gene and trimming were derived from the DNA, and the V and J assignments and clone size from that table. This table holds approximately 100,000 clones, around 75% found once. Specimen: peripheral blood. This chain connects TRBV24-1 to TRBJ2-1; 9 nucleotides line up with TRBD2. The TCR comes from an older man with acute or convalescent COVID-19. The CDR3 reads CATSNIRREGYNEQFF. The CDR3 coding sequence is TGTGCCACCAGTAATATCCGGCGGGAGGGTTACAATGAGCAGTTCTTC.